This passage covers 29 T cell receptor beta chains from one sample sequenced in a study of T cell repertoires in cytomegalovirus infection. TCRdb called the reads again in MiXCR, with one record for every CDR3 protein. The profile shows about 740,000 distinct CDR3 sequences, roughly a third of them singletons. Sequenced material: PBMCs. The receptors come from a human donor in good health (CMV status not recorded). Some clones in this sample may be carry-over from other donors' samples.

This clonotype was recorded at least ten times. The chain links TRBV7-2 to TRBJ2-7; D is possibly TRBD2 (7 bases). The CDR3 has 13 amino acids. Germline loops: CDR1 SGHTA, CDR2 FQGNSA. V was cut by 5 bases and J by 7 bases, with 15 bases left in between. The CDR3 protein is CASSLYREGEQYF. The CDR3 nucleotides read TGTGCCAGCAGCCTGTACAGGGAGGGGGAGCAGTACTTC.

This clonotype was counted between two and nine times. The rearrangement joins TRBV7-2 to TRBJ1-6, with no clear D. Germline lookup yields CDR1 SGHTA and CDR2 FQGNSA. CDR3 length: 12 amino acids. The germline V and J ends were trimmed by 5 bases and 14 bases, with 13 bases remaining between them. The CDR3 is CASSHQVASLHF. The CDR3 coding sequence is TGTGCCAGCAGCCATCAGGTCGCATCCCTCCACTTT.

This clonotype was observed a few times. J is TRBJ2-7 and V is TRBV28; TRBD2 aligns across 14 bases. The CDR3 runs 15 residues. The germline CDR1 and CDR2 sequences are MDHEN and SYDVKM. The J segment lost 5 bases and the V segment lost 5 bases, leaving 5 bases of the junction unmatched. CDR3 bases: TGTGCCAGCAGTAGACTAGCGGGGGGGCCTGACGAGCAGTACTTC. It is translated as CASSRLAGGPDEQYF.

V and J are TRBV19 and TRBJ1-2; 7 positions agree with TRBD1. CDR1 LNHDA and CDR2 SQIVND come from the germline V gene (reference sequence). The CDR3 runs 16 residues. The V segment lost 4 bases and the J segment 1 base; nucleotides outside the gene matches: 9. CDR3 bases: TGTGCCAGTAGTAAGAGCCGGGACAGCATTAACTATGGCTACACCTTC. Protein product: CASSKSRDSINYGYTF.

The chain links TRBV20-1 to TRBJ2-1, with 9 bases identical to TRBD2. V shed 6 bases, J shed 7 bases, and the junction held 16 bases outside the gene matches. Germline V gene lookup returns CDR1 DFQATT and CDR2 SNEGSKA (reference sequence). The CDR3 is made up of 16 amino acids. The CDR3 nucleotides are TGCAGTGCCGCAAGCGGGCTAGCGGGGACCTGGAATGAGCAGTTCTTC. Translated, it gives CSAASGLAGTWNEQFF.

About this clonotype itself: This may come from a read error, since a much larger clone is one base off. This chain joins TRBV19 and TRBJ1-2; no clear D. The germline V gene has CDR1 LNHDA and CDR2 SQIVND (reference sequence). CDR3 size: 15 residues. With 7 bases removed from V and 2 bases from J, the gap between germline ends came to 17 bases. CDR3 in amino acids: CASISVEAINYGYTF. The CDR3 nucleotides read TGTGCCAGTATTTCGGTGGAGGCAATCAACTATGGCTACACCTTC.

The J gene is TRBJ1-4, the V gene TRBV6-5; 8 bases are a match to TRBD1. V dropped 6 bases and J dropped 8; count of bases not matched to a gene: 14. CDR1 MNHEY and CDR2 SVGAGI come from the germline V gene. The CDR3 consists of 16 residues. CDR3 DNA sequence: TGTGCCAGCAGCCCCCTACCGGACAGGGTCAACGAAAAACTGTTTTTT. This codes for CASSPLPDRVNEKLFF.

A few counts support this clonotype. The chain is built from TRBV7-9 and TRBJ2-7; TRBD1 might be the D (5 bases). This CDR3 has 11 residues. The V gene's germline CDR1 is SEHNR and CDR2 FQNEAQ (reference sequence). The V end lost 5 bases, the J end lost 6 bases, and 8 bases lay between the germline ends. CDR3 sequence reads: CASSPGREQYF. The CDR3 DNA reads TGTGCCAGCAGCCCAGGGCGCGAGCAGTACTTC.

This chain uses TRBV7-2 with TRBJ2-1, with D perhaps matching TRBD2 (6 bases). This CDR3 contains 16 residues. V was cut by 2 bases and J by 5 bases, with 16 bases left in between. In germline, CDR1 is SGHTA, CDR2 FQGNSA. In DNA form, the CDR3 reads TGTGCCAGCAGCTTATCCCTAGCGAGAAATAACAATGAGCAGTTCTTC. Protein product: CASSLSLARNNNEQFF.

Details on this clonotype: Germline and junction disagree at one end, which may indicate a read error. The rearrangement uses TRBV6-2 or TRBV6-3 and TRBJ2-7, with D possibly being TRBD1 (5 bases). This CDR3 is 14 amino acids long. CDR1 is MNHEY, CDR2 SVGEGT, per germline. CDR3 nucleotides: TGTGCCCGCAGTTATAAGGCAGGGACCTACGAGCAGTACTTC. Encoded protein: CARSYKAGTYEQYF.

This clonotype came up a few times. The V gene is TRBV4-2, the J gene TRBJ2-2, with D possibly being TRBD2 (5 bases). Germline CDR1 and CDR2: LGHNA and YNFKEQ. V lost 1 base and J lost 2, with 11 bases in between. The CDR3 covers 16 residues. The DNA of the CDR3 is TGTGCCAGCAGCCAAGCGGCTAGCAGAAACACCGGGGAGCTGTTTTTT. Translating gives CASSQAASRNTGELFF.

The DNA of the CDR3 is TGTGCCAGCAGCTCCCGGACAGGGGGAGGTTACGAGCAGTACTTC. This sequence encodes CASSSRTGGGYEQYF. This chain connects TRBV7-4 to TRBJ2-7; 10 bases are a match to TRBD1. Germline loops: CDR1 SGHVT, CDR2 SQSDAQ. The CDR3 contains 15 residues. V lost 4 bases, J lost 4 bases, and 7 bases stayed unmatched.

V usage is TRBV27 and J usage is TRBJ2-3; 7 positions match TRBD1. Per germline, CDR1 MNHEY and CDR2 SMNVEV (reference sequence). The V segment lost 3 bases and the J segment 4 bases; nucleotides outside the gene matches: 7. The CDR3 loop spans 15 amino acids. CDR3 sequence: CASSFRQGWADTQYF. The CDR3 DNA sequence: TGTGCCAGCAGTTTCCGACAGGGTTGGGCAGATACGCAGTATTTT.

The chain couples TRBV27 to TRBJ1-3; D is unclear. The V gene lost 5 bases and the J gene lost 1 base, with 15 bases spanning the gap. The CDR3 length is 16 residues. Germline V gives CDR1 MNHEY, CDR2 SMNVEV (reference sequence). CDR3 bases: TGTGCCAGCAGTCCTTCCTACGACACATCTGGAAACACCATATATTTT. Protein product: CASSPSYDTSGNTIYF.

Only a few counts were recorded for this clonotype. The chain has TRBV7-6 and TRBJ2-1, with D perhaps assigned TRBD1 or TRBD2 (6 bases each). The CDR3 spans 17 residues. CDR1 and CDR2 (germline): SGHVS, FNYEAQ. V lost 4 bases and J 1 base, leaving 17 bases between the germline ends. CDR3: CASSSQGGGLSYNEQFF. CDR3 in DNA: TGTGCCAGCAGCTCACAGGGTGGGGGACTTTCCTACAATGAGCAGTTCTTC.

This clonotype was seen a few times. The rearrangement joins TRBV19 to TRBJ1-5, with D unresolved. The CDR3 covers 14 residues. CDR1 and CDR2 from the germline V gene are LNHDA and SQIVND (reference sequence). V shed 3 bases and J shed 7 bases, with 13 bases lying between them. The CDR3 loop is CASSIPGVWQPQHF. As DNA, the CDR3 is TGTGCCAGTAGTATCCCCGGGGTTTGGCAGCCCCAGCATTTT.

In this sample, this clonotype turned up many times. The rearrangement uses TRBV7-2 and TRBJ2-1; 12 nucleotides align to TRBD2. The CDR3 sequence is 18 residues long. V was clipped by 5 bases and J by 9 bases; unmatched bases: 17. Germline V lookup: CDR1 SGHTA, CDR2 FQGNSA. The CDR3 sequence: CASSTLLTSGRWVFEQFF. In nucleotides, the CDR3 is TGTGCCAGCAGCACCCTCCTCACTAGCGGGAGGTGGGTATTTGAGCAGTTCTTC.

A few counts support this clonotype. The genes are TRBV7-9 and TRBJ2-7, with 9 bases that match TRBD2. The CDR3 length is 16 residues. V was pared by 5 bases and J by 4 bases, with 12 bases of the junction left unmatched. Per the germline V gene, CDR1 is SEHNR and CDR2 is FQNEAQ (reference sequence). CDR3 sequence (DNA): TGTGCCAGCAGCCGGACGCGCTTAGCGGGAGTGTACGAGCAGTACTTC. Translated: CASSRTRLAGVYEQYF.

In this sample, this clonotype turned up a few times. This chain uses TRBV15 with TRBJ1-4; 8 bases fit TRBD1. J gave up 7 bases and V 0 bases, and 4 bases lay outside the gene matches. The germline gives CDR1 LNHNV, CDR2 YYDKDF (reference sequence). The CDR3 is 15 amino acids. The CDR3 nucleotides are TGTGCCACCAGCAGAGACAGGGGGCGAGGTGAAAAACTGTTTTTT. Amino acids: CATSRDRGRGEKLFF. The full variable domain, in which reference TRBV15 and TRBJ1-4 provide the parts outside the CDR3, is DAMVIQNPRYQVTQFGKPVTLSCSQTLNHNVMYWYQQKSSQAPKLLFHYYDKDFNNEADTPDNFQSRRPNTSFCFLDIRSPGLGDTAMYLCATSRDRGRGEKLFFGSGTQLSVL.

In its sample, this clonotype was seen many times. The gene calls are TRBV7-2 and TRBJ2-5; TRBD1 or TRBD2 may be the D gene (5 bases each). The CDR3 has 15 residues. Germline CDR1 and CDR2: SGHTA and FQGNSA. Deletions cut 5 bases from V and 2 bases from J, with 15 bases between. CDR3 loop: CASSHQSGAQETQYF. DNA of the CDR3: TGTGCCAGCAGCCACCAATCCGGGGCGCAAGAGACCCAGTACTTC.

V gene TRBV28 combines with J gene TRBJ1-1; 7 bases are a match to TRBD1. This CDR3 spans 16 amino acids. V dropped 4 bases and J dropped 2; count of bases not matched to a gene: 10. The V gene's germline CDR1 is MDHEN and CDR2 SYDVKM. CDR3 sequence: CASSSLGTEDNTEAFF. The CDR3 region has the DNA TGTGCCAGCAGTTCCTTAGGGACAGAAGATAACACTGAAGCTTTCTTT.

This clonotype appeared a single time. CDR3 nucleotides: TGTGCCAGCAGCCCCGGGGAGCACAGGGGGCACAATGAGCAGTTCTTC. Residues: CASSPGEHRGHNEQFF. The V and J genes are TRBV7-6 and TRBJ2-1, with 9 bases matching TRBD1. This CDR3 spans 16 amino acids. The germline V gene has CDR1 SGHVS and CDR2 FNYEAQ. The V gene end was trimmed by 5 bases and the J gene end by 5 bases; junction bases not matched to a gene: 10.

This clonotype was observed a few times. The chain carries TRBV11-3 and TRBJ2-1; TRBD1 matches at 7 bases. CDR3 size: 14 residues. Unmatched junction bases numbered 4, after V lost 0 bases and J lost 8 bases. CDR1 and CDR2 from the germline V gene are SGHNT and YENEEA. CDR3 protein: CASSLDGTVDEQFF. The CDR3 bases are TGTGCCAGCAGCTTAGACGGGACAGTCGATGAGCAGTTCTTC.

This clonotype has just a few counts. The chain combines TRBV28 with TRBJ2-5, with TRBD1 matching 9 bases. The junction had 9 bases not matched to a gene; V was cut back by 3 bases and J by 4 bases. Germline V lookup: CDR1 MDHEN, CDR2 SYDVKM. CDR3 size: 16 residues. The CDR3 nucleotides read TGTGCCAGCAGTTTCCGTAGACAGGGGGTCCGAGAGACCCAGTACTTC. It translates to CASSFRRQGVRETQYF.

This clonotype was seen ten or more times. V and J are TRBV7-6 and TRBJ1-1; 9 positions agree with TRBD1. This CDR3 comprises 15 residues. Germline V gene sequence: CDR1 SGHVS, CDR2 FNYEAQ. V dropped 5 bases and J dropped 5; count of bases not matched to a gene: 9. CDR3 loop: CASSRNNRGLTEAFF. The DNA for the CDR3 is TGTGCCAGCAGCCGGAACAACAGGGGGCTGACTGAAGCTTTCTTT.

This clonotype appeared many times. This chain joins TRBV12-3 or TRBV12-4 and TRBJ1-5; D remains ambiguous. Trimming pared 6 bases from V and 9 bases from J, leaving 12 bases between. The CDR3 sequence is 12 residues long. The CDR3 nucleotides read TGTGCCAGCAGCCGAGACGGGTGGCCCCAGCATTTT. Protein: CASSRDGWPQHF.

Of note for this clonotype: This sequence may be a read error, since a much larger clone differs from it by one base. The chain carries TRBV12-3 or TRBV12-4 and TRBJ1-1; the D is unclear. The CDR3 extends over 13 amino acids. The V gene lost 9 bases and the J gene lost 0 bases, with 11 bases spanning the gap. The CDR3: CARSPQMNTEAFF. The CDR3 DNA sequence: TGTGCCAGAAGTCCCCAGATGAACACTGAAGCTTTCTTT.

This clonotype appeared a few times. CDR3 sequence reads: CASSHRVGGELFF. The CDR3 bases are TGTGCCAGCAGTCACAGGGTGGGCGGGGAGCTGTTTTTT. This chain connects TRBV27 to TRBJ2-2, with a weak D call TRBD1 (6 bases). The CDR3 extends over 13 amino acids. V lost 5 bases, J lost 7 bases, and 11 bases lay in between. Per the germline V gene, CDR1 is MNHEY and CDR2 is SMNVEV (reference sequence).

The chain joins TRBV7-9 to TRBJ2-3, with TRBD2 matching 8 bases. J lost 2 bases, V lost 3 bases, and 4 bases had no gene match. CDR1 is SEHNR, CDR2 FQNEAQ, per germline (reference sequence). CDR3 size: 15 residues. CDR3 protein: CASSFSGDLTDTQYF. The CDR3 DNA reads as TGTGCCAGCAGCTTTAGCGGGGACCTCACAGATACGCAGTATTTT.